The 3 T cell receptor beta chains listed next were all sequenced from one sample in a study of T cells after yellow fever vaccination. A single record per CDR3 protein comes from TCRdb applying MiXCR to the 5' RACE reads. The repertoire has about 220,000 distinct CDR3 sequences, less than 7.5% of them found once; the top ten carry about 0.95%. This specimen consisted of CD4+ T cells sorted from PBMCs, obtained on the day of the yellow fever booster vaccination. Receptors originate from a man between 25 and 39 years old who received the YFV17D yellow fever vaccine.

The table lists this clonotype with many counts. The chain employs TRBV20-1 and TRBJ2-1; TRBD2 matches at 7 bases. CDR1 and CDR2 (germline): DFQATT, SNEGSKA (reference sequence). The CDR3 spans 13 residues. The ends lost 3 bases at V and 9 bases at J; junction bases unmatched: 8. The CDR3, as DNA: TGCAGTGCTAGTAGCGGGTCAATTAGTGAGCAGTTCTTC. Translated: CSASSGSISEQFF.

The chain employs TRBV10-3 and TRBJ2-7; 8 bases line up with TRBD2. CDR3 length: 13 residues. Per the germline V gene, CDR1 is ENHRY and CDR2 is SYGVKD. Trimming cost V 7 bases and J 6 bases; bases outside gene matches: 8. This CDR3 is CAINPGGQGEQYF. In DNA form, the CDR3 reads TGTGCCATCAACCCGGGAGGGCAGGGCGAGCAGTACTTC.

This clonotype was recorded many times. The V and J genes are TRBV29-1 and TRBJ1-1; no firm D call. V was trimmed by 3 bases and J by 6 bases, leaving 5 bases between them. The CDR3 runs to 10 residues. Per germline, CDR1 SQVTM and CDR2 ANQGSEA. DNA for the CDR3: TGCAGCGTTGACGGGGCTGAAGCTTTCTTT. It encodes CSVDGAEAFF.